This entry describes one T cell receptor (beta chain). The CDR3 is 16 amino acids. The germline V gene encodes CDR1 LGHDT and CDR2 YNNKEL (reference sequence). V lost 5 bases, J lost 9 bases, and 14 bases stayed unmatched. This specimen comes from a study of CD8 T cells in Susac syndrome. RNA, at 0.5 to 1 ug, was reverse transcribed with random hexamers. TCR beta CDR3 was amplified by immunoSEQ multiplex PCR. This amplification extended across 54 Vbeta and 13 Jbeta segments. Each CDR3 protein gets one entry after TCRdb re-called the immunoSEQ multiplex PCR reads with MiXCR. The sample lists approximately 110,000 distinct CDR3 sequences; about 95% were seen once.

V and J are TRBV3-1 and TRBJ2-7; the match to TRBD1 covers 12 bases. The sequenced material came from CD4+ T cells from PBMCs. The sequence derives from a human donor in good health. The CDR3 spells CASSLHLPGQGAGQYF. The DNA of the CDR3 is TGTGCCAGCAGCTTACATCTACCGGGACAGGGGGCAGGGCAGTACTTC.